The 4 T cell receptor beta chains reported below all come from one sample, sequenced in a study of cytomegalovirus exposure and HLA in healthy donors. Use of 60 Vbeta and 13 Jbeta primers characterized the PCR. TCRdb keeps only in-frame clones here, not all; method: immunoSEQ multiplex PCR. The data show around 140,000 clones, more than 75% seen once. The specimen sequenced was PBMCs. The receptors here all came from a middle-aged woman in good health and CMV-seropositive.

The V call is TRBV19, the J call TRBJ2-7; possible D gene TRBD2, 5 bases. Germline V CDR1 and CDR2: LNHDA, SQIVND (reference sequence). This CDR3 contains 14 residues. Deletions cut 5 bases from V and 2 bases from J, with 13 bases between. The chain's CDR3 is CASSLGDDAYEQYF. CDR3 DNA sequence: TGTGCCAGTAGTCTCGGGGATGACGCCTACGAGCAGTACTTC.

The V and J genes are TRBV29-1 and TRBJ1-1; D gene uncertain. Germline V gene sequence: CDR1 SQVTM, CDR2 ANQGSEA. The CDR3 runs 12 residues. The ends were cut back, 7 bases at V and 4 bases at J, with 13 bases in the middle. The CDR3 DNA is TGCAGCGCTCCGGGAACGGGCACTGAAGCTTTCTTT. It encodes CSAPGTGTEAFF.

This clone has only a few counts. The V and J genes are TRBV2 and TRBJ2-1; TRBD2 matches at 9 bases. The CDR3 length is 16 residues. Trimming at V came to 1 base and at J to 4 bases, leaving 5 bases not matched to a gene. Germline CDR1 reads SNHLY; CDR2 reads FYNNEI. For the CDR3, the DNA is TGTGCCAGCAGTGAAGTCCGACTAGCGGTTTACAATGAGCAGTTCTTC. It is translated as CASSEVRLAVYNEQFF.

The CDR3 loop is CASSLGLAGAETQYF. The CDR3 coding sequence is TGCGCCAGCAGCTTGGGACTAGCGGGAGCAGAGACCCAGTACTTC. The V gene is TRBV5-1, the J gene TRBJ2-5; 12 bases match TRBD2. The germline CDR1 and CDR2 sequences are SGHRS and YFSETQ. The CDR3 runs 15 residues. After removal of 0 bases from V and 4 bases from J, the junction contained 1 base not matched to a gene.